This TCR beta chain was recorded in a study of identical twins. TCRdb recomputed calls from the 5' RACE reads with MiXCR, one row per CDR3 protein. The sample has 1,800,000 or so distinct CDR3 sequences, less than 40% seen once. Deletions cut 5 bases from V and 1 base from J, with 15 bases between. In germline, CDR1 is PRHDT, CDR2 FYEKMQ (reference sequence). The CDR3 runs 15 residues. Findings and limits, study-wide: Fewer insertions were carried by abundant cord blood beta clonotypes, but none was seen in memory repertoires.

This clonotype was detected a few times. The target antigen is unknown. Sequenced sample: cord blood. The rearrangement links TRBV13 to TRBJ2-7; D perhaps matches TRBD1 (6 bases). The sequence derives from a newborn girl in good health. For the CDR3, the DNA is TGTGCCAGCAGCCCCGAGGGGGACATATCCTACGAGCAGTACTTC. Amino acids: CASSPEGDISYEQYF.